Reported below is one TCR beta chain. This clone turned up a few times. Its antigen is unknown. Within one base of it there is no much larger clone, and no base qualities were kept. The CDR3 regions of human TCRbeta chains were analyzed by immunosequencing. As for the original processing: Repertoire TCRs were checked for matches against a reference library of SARS-CoV-2-specific TCRs that had been generated using the MIRA antigen-specificity platform. Breadth was defined as the fraction of unique TCRs that were SARS-CoV-2-associated. Depth was defined as the fraction of total T cells that were SARS-CoV-2-associated. Using the MIRA data, every spike-specific TCR was mapped to the spike region that the TCR reacted to and assigned to either a CD4 or a CD8 class. Log10-transformed breadth and depth values were compared by one-way ANOVA with Sidak's multiple comparisons tests. Entries here come from immuneACCESS through TCRdb and include only in-frame sequences with V and J called. Some clones fail to appear in such tables; in the studies checked, an unresolved V gene covers under half of the shortfall, and the cause of the remainder is unknown. V, J and clone size are those of that table, while D and trimming were read from the DNA. The sample table contains around 120,000 clones; only one count was recorded for approximately 89% of them. Under 6.5% of the sample rests with the top ten.

According to the study, the label for this sample's time point signals: baseline before first vaccination. Vaccinee samples came from UK trials COV001 and COV002, including a single-blind randomized controlled phase 2/3 trial of AZD1222 (ChAdOx1 nCoV-19) in healthy adults. Trial participant PBMC samples were collected at day 0 and day 28 after the second dose for TCRbeta chain sequencing. The data derive from a study of T cell responses to AZD1222 COVID-19 vaccine (dated by TCRdb to the early 2020s). Describing the broader study: AZD1222 recipients whose second dose came at about 4 weeks and those whose second dose came at about 12 weeks were combined into one group, since spike-specific TCR depth and breadth did not differ between the two schedules. TCR sequencing was performed for fewer than 250 trial participants, of whom about 200 were given two doses of AZD1222 and around 26 were given two doses of MenACWY control vaccine. Trial participants were enrolled into age subgroups of 18-55, 56-69 and 70-plus years, which contained 148, 28 and 57 TCR-sequenced participants, respectively. Broader findings and caveats from the paper: A significant rise in spike-specific TCR breadth and depth was observed after two AZD1222 doses relative to day 0 and relative to MenACWY recipients. Participants were mostly white British and included more females than males, and it was suggested by the authors that clonal diversity may have been underestimated. In the small 56-69-year group, the increase in depth fell short of significance, most likely because of low power. Nearly half of unique spike-specific TCRs reportedly recognized epitopes outside regions mutated in the B.1.351 and B.1.1.7 variants. Conclusions about previously exposed vaccinees were limited because only six or seven AZD1222 recipients were SARS-CoV-2 seropositive at baseline. The vaccine-associated CD4 TCRs covered the entire spike protein, and the dominant responses fell in regions 160-218 and 743-854. Because no day 14 peak-response samples were available, repertoires were characterized only after the peak T cell response.

Clipping removes 5 bases from V and 3 bases from J, with 3 as the unmatched junction base count. Sequences MGHRA (CDR1) and YSYEKL (CDR2) are obtained from the germline V gene. From the cysteine through the phenylalanine, the CDR3 covers 13 amino acids. Of all the DNA, just the CDR3 is kept, 39 bases in frame from base 1. The material sequenced was peripheral blood, taken on day 0 of AZD1222 vaccination. The V and J segments used are TRBV4-1 and TRBJ2-7, and 8 junction bases match TRBD1. This clonotype was sampled from an adult in good health. This receptor has the CDR3 CASSIQGGYEQYF. DNA sequence: TGCGCCAGCAGCATACAGGGGGGCTACGAGCAGTACTTC.